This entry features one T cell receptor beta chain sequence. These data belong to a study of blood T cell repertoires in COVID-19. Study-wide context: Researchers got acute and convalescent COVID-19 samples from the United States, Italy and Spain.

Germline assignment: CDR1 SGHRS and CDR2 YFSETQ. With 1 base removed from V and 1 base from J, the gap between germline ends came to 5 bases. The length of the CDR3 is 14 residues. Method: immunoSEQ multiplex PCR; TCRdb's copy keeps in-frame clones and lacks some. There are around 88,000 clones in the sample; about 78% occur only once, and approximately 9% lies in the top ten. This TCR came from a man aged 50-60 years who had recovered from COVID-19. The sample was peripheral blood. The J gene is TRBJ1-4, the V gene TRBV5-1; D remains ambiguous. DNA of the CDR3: TGCGCCAGCAGCTTGTCGGTAACTAATGAAAAACTGTTTTTT. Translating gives CASSLSVTNEKLFF.